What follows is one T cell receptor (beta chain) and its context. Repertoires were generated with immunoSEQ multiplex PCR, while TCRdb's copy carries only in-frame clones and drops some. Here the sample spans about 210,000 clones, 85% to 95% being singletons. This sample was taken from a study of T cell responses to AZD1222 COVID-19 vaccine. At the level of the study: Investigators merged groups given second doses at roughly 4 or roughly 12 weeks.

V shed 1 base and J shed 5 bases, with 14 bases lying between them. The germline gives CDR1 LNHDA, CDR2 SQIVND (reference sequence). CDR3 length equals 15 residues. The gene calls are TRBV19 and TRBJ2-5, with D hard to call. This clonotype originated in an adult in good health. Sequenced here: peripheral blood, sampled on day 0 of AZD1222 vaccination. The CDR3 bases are TGTGCCAGTAGTATAGTTCGCGGCAGTCGCGAGACCCAGTACTTC. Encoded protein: CASSIVRGSRETQYF.